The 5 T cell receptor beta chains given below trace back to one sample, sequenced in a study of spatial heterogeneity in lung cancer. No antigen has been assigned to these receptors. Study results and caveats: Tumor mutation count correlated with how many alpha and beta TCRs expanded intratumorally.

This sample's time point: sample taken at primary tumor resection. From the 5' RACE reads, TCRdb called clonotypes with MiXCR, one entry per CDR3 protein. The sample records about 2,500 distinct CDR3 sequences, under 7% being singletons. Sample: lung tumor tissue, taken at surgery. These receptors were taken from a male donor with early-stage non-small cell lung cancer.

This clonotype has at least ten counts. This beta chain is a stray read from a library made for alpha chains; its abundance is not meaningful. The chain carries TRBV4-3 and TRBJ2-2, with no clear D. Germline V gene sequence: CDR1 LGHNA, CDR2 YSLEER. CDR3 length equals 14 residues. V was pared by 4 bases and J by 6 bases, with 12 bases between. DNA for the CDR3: TGCGCCAGCAGCCCTACCGCCTGGGCCGGGGAGCTGTTTTTT. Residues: CASSPTAWAGELFF.

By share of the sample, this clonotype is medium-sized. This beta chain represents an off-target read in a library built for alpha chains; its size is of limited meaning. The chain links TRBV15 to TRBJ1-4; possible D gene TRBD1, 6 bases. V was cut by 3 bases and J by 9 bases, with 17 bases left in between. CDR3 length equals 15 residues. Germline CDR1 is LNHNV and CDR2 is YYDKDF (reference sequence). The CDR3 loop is CATSSDIGQNQKLFF. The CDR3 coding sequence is TGTGCCACCAGCAGTGATATCGGACAGAATCAAAAACTGTTTTTT.

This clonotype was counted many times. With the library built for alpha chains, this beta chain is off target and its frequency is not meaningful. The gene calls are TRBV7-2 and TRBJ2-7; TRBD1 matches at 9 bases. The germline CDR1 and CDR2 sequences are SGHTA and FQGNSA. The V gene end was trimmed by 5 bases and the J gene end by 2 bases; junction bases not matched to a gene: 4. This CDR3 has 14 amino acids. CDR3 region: CASSPRDRAYEQYF. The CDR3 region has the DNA TGTGCCAGCAGCCCCCGGGACAGGGCCTACGAGCAGTACTTC.

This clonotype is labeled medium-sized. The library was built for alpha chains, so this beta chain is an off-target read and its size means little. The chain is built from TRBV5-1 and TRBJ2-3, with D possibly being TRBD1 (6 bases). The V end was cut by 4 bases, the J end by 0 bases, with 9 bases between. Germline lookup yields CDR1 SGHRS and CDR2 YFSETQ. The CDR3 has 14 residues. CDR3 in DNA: TGCGCCAGCAGCCTGGGACAAAGCACAGATACGCAGTATTTT. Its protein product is CASSLGQSTDTQYF.

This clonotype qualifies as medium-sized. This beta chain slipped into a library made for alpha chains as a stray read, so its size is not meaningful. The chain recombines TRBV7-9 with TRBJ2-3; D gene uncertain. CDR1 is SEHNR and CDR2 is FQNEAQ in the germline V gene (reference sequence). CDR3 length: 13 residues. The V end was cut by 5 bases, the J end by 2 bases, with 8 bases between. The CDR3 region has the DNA TGTGCCAGCAGCCCATCCGCCACAGATACGCAGTATTTT. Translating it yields CASSPSATDTQYF.